This T cell receptor (beta chain) was recorded in a study of shared clonotypes between healthy human individuals. Naive CD8 populations comprised CD45RO-negative cells positively selected for CCR7, excluding terminally differentiated effector memory CD45RA+ cells. Here immunoSEQ multiplex PCR was the method, and the copy in TCRdb shows in-frame clones only, minus some. The repertoire holds more than 2 million clones, with just under 95% as singletons. V lost 7 bases, J lost 2 bases, and 14 bases lay in between. Germline CDR1 and CDR2: MNHNY and SVGAGI (reference sequence). The CDR3 covers 14 residues.

Sample: naive CD8+ T cells sorted from blood. This TCR came from a man aged 18 to 35 in good health. The gene calls are TRBV6-6 and TRBJ2-5; D is undetermined. The CDR3, as DNA: TGTGCCAGCACCAGATGGACGGCTCAAGAGACCCAGTACTTC. It encodes CASTRWTAQETQYF.